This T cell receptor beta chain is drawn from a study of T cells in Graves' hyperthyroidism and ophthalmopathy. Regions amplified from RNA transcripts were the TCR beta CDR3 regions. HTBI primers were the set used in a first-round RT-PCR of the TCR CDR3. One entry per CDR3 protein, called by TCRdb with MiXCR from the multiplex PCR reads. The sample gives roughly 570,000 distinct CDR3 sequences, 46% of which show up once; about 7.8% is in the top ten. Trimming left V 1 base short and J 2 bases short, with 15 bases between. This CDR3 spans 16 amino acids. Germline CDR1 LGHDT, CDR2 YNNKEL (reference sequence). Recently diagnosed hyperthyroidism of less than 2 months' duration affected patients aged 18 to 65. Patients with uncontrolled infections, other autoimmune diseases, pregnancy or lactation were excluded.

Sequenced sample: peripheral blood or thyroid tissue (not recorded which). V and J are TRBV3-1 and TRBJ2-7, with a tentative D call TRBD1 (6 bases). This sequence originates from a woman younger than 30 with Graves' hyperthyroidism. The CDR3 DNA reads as TGTGCCAGCAGCCAAGCGCCGAGGGGGACAACCTACGAGCAGTACTTC. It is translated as CASSQAPRGTTYEQYF.